The 22 T cell receptor beta chains given below trace back to one sample, sequenced in a study of T cell responses to AZD1222 COVID-19 vaccine (dated by TCRdb to the early 2020s). Sample time point, as interpreted from the label and publication: about 28 days (+/-7) after the second vaccine dose. Library preparation used the immunoSEQ multiplex PCR assay. Sourced from immuneACCESS, this table was stored by TCRdb with only in-frame sequences that have V and J called. A share of the clones is absent; for the studies checked, an unresolved V gene accounts for under half, and the remainder has no known explanation. The sample yields some 120,000 clones; about 90% were counted once. Together, the top ten hold around 1.4% of the sample. The sample here was peripheral blood, taken 28 days after the second AZD1222 dose. The source is an adult who received the AZD1222 COVID-19 vaccine.

Only one count was recorded for this clone. The genes are TRBV30 and TRBJ2-7; TRBD2 agrees at 9 bases. The CDR3 spans 16 residues. Germline CDR1 and CDR2: GTSNPN and SVGIG (reference sequence). The junction had 11 bases not matched to a gene; V was cut back by 3 bases and J by 2 bases. CDR3 nucleotides: TGTGCCTGGAGCGCAAACTTAATAGCGGGGGCCTACGAGCAGTACTTC. Amino acid sequence: CAWSANLIAGAYEQYF.

The gene calls are TRBV6-5 and TRBJ2-1; 7 nucleotides line up with TRBD2. With 0 bases clipped from V and 8 bases from J, the junction kept 4 bases outside the gene matches. Germline V lookup: CDR1 MNHEY, CDR2 SVGAGI. The CDR3 runs 14 residues. DNA of the CDR3: TGTGCCAGCAGTTACTCGCGGGAGTCGCATGAGCAGTTCTTC. Encoded protein: CASSYSRESHEQFF.

The J gene is TRBJ1-3, the V gene TRBV2; D not certain. This CDR3 is built from 15 residues. Trimming took off 0 bases at V and 0 bases at J, with 6 bases between the two ends. The germline gives CDR1 SNHLY, CDR2 FYNNEI. CDR3 loop: CASSEAGNSGNTIYF. CDR3 DNA sequence: TGTGCCAGCAGTGAAGCGGGAAACTCTGGAAACACCATATATTTT. Full variable domain (remainder filled in from reference TRBV2 and TRBJ1-3): EPEVTQTPSHQVTQMGQEVILRCVPISNHLYFYWYRQILGQKVEFLVSFYNNEISEKSEIFDDQFSVERPDGSNFTLKIRSTKLEDSAMYFCASSEAGNSGNTIYFGEGSWLTVV.

V and J are TRBV5-4 and TRBJ1-2; a weak D match, TRBD1 (5 bases). V dropped 0 bases and J dropped 4 bases, with 16 bases sitting between them. The V gene's germline CDR1 is SGHNT and CDR2 YYREEE (reference sequence). The CDR3 is made up of 16 amino acids. The CDR3 sequence is CASSLAARQGSYGYTF. CDR3 in DNA: TGTGCCAGCAGCTTGGCCGCCCGTCAGGGATCCTATGGCTACACCTTC.

The V and J genes are TRBV4-2 and TRBJ2-7; perhaps TRBD2 as D (5 bases). CDR1 is LGHNA and CDR2 is YNFKEQ in the germline V gene. The CDR3 has 16 residues. Trimming stripped 5 bases from V and 2 bases from J, with 19 bases between. The CDR3 DNA reads as TGTGCCAGCAGCGAAAGAGGAACTAGTGAACCCTACGAGCAGTACTTC. This encodes CASSERGTSEPYEQYF.

This rearrangement joins TRBV13 to TRBJ1-6; 8 bases match TRBD1. J lost 5 bases, V lost 5 bases, and 8 bases had no gene match. The CDR3 sequence is 16 residues long. CDR1 and CDR2 from the germline V gene are PRHDT and FYEKMQ (reference sequence). The CDR3 bases are TGTGCCAGCAGCCCCCGAGGGACAGGCAATAATTCACCCCTCCACTTT. The encoded protein is CASSPRGTGNNSPLHF.

V usage is TRBV18 and J usage is TRBJ2-1, with 7 positions matching TRBD2. The junction had 11 bases not matched to a gene; V was cut back by 3 bases and J by 3 bases. CDR3 length equals 17 residues. CDR1 and CDR2 (germline): KGHSH, LQKENI. CDR3 nucleotide sequence: TGTGCCAGCTCACCCATCGGGGCTAGCGGACACTACAATGAGCAGTTCTTC. This sequence encodes CASSPIGASGHYNEQFF.

The chain recombines TRBV15 with TRBJ2-7; a possible D gene is TRBD1 (6 bases). V was shortened by 0 bases and J by 4 bases, with 13 bases between the two germline ends. Germline CDR1 is LNHNV and CDR2 is YYDKDF (reference sequence). The CDR3 is made up of 15 amino acids. The CDR3: CATSRDSQGIYEQYF. CDR3 bases: TGTGCCACCAGCAGAGATTCGCAGGGGATTTACGAGCAGTACTTC.

The chain couples TRBV10-3 to TRBJ1-2; D gene uncertain. Germline CDR1 and CDR2: ENHRY and SYGVKD. Trimming cost V 7 bases and J 5 bases, with 14 bases left between them. The CDR3 runs to 13 residues. The CDR3 here is CAITAGERYGYTF. CDR3 in DNA: TGTGCCATCACGGCAGGTGAGAGGTATGGCTACACCTTC.

The V call is TRBV11-2, the J call TRBJ2-5, with a tentative D call TRBD1 (6 bases). This CDR3 spans 15 amino acids. Germline V gene data show CDR1 as SGHAT and CDR2 as FQNNGV. V lost 7 bases and J 5 bases, leaving 20 bases between the germline ends. DNA for the CDR3: TGTGCCAGCAAAGGGGGTATTGAGGGTAGGGAGACCCAGTACTTC. This codes for CASKGGIEGRETQYF.

The chain uses TRBV2 and TRBJ2-3; D remains unclear. V gave up 7 bases and J gave up 4 bases, with 15 bases separating them. The CDR3 contains 14 residues. Germline-derived CDR1 and CDR2 are SNHLY and FYNNEI. The DNA of the CDR3 is TGTGCCAGCACCTCGGTTAGCCGACCAGATACGCAGTATTTT. Amino acids: CASTSVSRPDTQYF.

The chain links TRBV6-2 or TRBV6-3 to TRBJ2-1; 7 bases are a match to TRBD2. The CDR3 loop spans 15 amino acids. Germline-derived CDR1 and CDR2 are MNHEY and SVGEGT. The V gene end was trimmed by 2 bases and the J gene end by 5 bases; junction bases not matched to a gene: 6. The DNA of the CDR3 is TGTGCCAGCAGTTACGGCGGGAGTCTCAACAATGAGCAGTTCTTC. Translated: CASSYGGSLNNEQFF.

The V call is TRBV10-3, the J call TRBJ2-5; 9 bases align to TRBD1. The trim removed 3 bases at V and 5 bases at J, leaving 7 bases unmatched. Germline V gene sequence: CDR1 ENHRY, CDR2 SYGVKD. The CDR3 covers 15 residues. CDR3 sequence (DNA): TGTGCCATCAGTGACCACAGGGGGCTTGACGAGACCCAGTACTTC. It yields the protein CAISDHRGLDETQYF.

This chain joins TRBV30 and TRBJ2-1; maybe TRBD2 (5 bases). The CDR3 has 13 amino acids. Looked up from germline, CDR1 is GTSNPN and CDR2 is SVGIG (reference sequence). The germline V and J ends were trimmed by 3 bases and 2 bases, with 8 bases remaining between them. In DNA, the CDR3 is TGTGCCTGGAGGGCGGGCACCTACAATGAGCAGTTCTTC. Its protein is CAWRAGTYNEQFF. Full variable domain (remainder filled in from reference TRBV30 and TRBJ2-1): SQTIHQWPATLVQPVGSPLSLECTVEGTSNPNLYWYRQAAGRGLQLLFYSVGIGQISSEVPQNLSASRPQDRQFILSSKKLLLSDSGFYLCAWRAGTYNEQFFGPGTRLTVL.

This clone is a singleton in its sample. The rearrangement uses TRBV28 and TRBJ1-5; no reliable D call. V gave up 5 bases and J gave up 3 bases, with 5 bases separating them. The V gene's germline CDR1 is MDHEN and CDR2 SYDVKM. The CDR3 sequence is 12 residues long. The CDR3 sequence: CASSNNNQPQHF. CDR3 sequence (DNA): TGTGCCAGCAGTAATAACAATCAGCCCCAGCATTTT. The complete variable domain, with remaining parts taken from reference TRBV28 and TRBJ1-5, reads DVKVTQSSRYLVKRTGEKVFLECVQDMDHENMFWYRQDPGLGLRLIYFSYDVKMKEKGDIPEGYSVSREKKERFSLILESASTNQTSMYLCASSNNNQPQHFGDGTRLSIL.

This rearrangement joins TRBV11-2 to TRBJ1-5; TRBD1 might be the D (5 bases). The germline V and J ends were trimmed by 5 bases and 3 bases, with 11 bases remaining between them. This CDR3 comprises 14 residues. Per germline, CDR1 SGHAT and CDR2 FQNNGV. The CDR3 coding sequence is TGTGCCAGCAGCCCCGGGACGGCCAATCAGCCCCAGCATTTT. Translating gives CASSPGTANQPQHF.

This chain connects TRBV10-3 to TRBJ2-2; TRBD2 matches at 8 bases. The length of the CDR3 is 16 residues. V lost 8 bases and J lost 6; bases outside the gene matches: 14. Germline V gene data show CDR1 as ENHRY and CDR2 as SYGVKD. This CDR3 reads CAIAGEREYKSGELFF. The CDR3 DNA reads as TGTGCCATCGCAGGGGAGCGGGAGTACAAATCCGGGGAGCTGTTTTTT.

The chain recombines TRBV9 with TRBJ2-7; D may be TRBD1 (5 bases). The V gene lost 3 bases and the J gene lost 2 bases, with 18 bases spanning the gap. Looked up from germline, CDR1 is SGDLS and CDR2 is YYNGEE. This CDR3 region has 16 residues. CDR3 in amino acids: CASSGDEQANPYEQYF. The CDR3 DNA reads TGTGCCAGCAGCGGAGATGAACAGGCGAATCCCTACGAGCAGTACTTC.

CDR3 in DNA: TGTGCCAGCTCACCAACCGCCGGCCCCTCTGGAAACACCATATATTTT. It specifies CASSPTAGPSGNTIYF. This chain connects TRBV18 to TRBJ1-3, with D uncertain. Germline lookup yields CDR1 KGHSH and CDR2 LQKENI. The CDR3 is made up of 16 amino acids. Trimming cost V 2 bases and J 0 bases, with 11 bases left between them.

This clone was seen once. The chain is built from TRBV7-3 and TRBJ2-5, with TRBD1 matching 7 bases. Germline CDR1 and CDR2: SGHTA and FQGTGA. V lost 4 bases and J lost 4; bases outside the gene matches: 3. The CDR3 runs 13 residues. CDR3 region: CASSSYRGETQYF. Written as DNA, the CDR3 is TGTGCCAGCAGCTCATACAGGGGAGAGACCCAGTACTTC.

This chain connects TRBV5-1 to TRBJ2-2, with 7 bases matching TRBD1. With V trimmed by 4 bases and J by 5 bases, 14 bases remained unmatched. This CDR3 has 17 amino acids. Germline CDR1 is SGHRS and CDR2 is YFSETQ. This CDR3 is CASSPRTGERRTGELFF. In DNA form, the CDR3 reads TGCGCCAGCAGCCCAAGGACAGGAGAGCGGAGAACCGGGGAGCTGTTTTTT.

J is TRBJ2-1 and V is TRBV7-3; 11 nucleotides align to TRBD2. Germline values: CDR1 SGHTA, CDR2 FQGTGA. With 0 bases clipped from V and 4 bases from J, the junction kept 8 bases outside the gene matches. The CDR3 is 18 amino acids. Here the CDR3 DNA reads TGTGCCAGCAGCTTAACGGAAAGGGTAGCGGGAGGGTACAATGAGCAGTTCTTC. Translating gives CASSLTERVAGGYNEQFF.